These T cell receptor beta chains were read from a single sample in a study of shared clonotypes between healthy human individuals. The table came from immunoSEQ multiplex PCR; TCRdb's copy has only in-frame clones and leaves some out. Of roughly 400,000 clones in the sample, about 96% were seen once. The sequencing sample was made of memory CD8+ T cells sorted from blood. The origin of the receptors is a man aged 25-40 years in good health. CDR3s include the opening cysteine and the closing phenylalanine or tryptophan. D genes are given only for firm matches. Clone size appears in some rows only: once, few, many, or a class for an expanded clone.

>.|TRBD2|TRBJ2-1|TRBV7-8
TGTGCCAGCAGCCAGCGGGCGCTAGCGGGAGGAGAGCAGTTCTTC
CASSQRALAGGEQFF
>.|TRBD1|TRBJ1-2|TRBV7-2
TGTGCCAGCAGCCTCAGACAGGGTAACTATGGCTACACCTTC
CASSLRQGNYGYTF
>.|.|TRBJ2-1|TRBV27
TGTGCCAGCAGTTTATCCAACAATGAGCAGTTCTTC
CASSLSNNEQFF
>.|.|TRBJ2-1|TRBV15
TGTGCCACCAGCAGAGGACGAAGCGGGCCTCACAATGAGCAGTTCTTC
CATSRGRSGPHNEQFF
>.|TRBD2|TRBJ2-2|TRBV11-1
TGTGCCAGCAGCAAGCGGGAGACCGGGGAGCTGTTTTTT
CASSKRETGELFF
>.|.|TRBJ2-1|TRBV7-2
TGTGCCAGCAGCTTACCTAGTCTTTTTGCAAATGAGCAGTTCTTC
CASSLPSLFANEQFF
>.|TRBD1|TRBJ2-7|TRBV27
TGTGCCAGCAGTTCGGGACAGGGGGCTTACGAGCAGTACTTC
CASSSGQGAYEQYF
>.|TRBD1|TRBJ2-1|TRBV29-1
TGCAGCGTTTTCCAAACCGGGACAGCGTATTACAATGAGCAGTTCTTC
CSVFQTGTAYYNEQFF
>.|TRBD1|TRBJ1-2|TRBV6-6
TGTGCCAGCAGTTACGGGACAGGCGCTCATGGCTACACCTTC
CASSYGTGAHGYTF
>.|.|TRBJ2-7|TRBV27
TGTGCCAGCAGAAGGGACAAAGGGGGGGGGTTCTACGAGCAGTACTTC
CASRRDKGGGFYEQYF
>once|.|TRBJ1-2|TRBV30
TGTGCCTGGAGTGGGTCCTCCTATGGCTACACCTTC
CAWSGSSYGYTF
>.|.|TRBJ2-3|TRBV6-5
TGTGCCAGCAGTTACGGGACCGGCACAGATACGCAGTATTTT
CASSYGTGTDTQYF
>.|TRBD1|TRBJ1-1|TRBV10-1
TGCGCCAGCAGTCTCCGACAGGGGGCCTTCATGAACACTGAAGCTTTCTTT
CASSLRQGAFMNTEAFF
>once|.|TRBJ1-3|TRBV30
TGTGCCTGGACTATGACCCTCTCTGGAAACACCATATATTTT
CAWTMTLSGNTIYF
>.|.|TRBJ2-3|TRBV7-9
TGTGCCAGCAGCTCGACTCCCGGGGGCACAGATACGCAGTATTTT
CASSSTPGGTDTQYF
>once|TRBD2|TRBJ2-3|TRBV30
TGTGCCTGGAGTTTCCTTAGGACTAGCGGTAGCACAGATACGCAGTATTTT
CAWSFLRTSGSTDTQYF
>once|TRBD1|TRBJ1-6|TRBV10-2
TGCGCCAGCAGTGAGTCTACAGGGGAGTCACCCCTCCACTTT
CASSESTGESPLHF
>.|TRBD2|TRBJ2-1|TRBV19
TGTGCCAGTAGTATAGCTAGCGGGAGAACCTCCTACAATGAGCAGTTCTTC
CASSIASGRTSYNEQFF
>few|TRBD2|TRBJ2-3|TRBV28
TGTGCCAGCGGTACTTGGCTAGCGGCCACAGATACGCAGTATTTT
CASGTWLAATDTQYF
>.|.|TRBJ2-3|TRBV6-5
TGTGCCAGCAGATACAGGTTTAGCACAGATACGCAGTATTTT
CASRYRFSTDTQYF
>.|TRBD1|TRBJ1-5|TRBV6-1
TGTGCCAGCAGTCCCGGGACAGTCAATCAGCCCCAGCATTTT
CASSPGTVNQPQHF
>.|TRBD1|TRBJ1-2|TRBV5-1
TGCGCCAGCAGCTTGGAACAGGGGGGTACCTATGGCTACACCTTC
CASSLEQGGTYGYTF
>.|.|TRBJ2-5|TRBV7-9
TGTGCCAGCAGCTTTCTTGGGGACCTGGAGCGGCAAGAGACCCAGTACTTC
CASSFLGDLERQETQYF
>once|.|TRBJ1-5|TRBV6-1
TGTGCCAGCAGTCCCAATAGGGGGCCCCAGCATTTT
CASSPNRGPQHF
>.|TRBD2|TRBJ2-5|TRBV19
TGTGCCAGTAGTATAACTAGCGGGAGGGGAGAGACCCAGTACTTC
CASSITSGRGETQYF
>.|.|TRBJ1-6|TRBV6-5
TGTGCCAGCAGTTACGAAGGGAGGTCCTATAATTCACCCCTCCACTTT
CASSYEGRSYNSPLHF
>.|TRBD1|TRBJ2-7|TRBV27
TGTGCCAGCAGGGGACAGCCCTACGAGCAGTACTTC
CASRGQPYEQYF
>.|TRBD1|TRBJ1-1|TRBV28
TGTGCCAGCAGGAATGGACAGGGTAGGAGGACTGAAGCTTTCTTT
CASRNGQGRRTEAFF